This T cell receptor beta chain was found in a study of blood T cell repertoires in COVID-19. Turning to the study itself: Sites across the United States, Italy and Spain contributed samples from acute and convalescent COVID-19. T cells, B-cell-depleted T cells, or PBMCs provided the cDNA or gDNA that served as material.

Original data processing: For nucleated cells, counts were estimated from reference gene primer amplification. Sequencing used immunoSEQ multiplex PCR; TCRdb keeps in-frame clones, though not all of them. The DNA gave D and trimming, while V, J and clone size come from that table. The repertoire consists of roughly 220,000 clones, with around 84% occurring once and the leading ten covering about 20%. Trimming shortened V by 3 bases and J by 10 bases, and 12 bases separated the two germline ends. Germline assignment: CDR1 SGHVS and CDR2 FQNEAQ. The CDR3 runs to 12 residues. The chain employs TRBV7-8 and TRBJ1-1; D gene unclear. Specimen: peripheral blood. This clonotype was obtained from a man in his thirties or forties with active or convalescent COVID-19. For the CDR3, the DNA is TGTGCCAGCAGCTTGGTGGCGGGATCAGCTTTCTTT. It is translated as CASSLVAGSAFF.